Detailed here is one T cell receptor (beta chain). It has no known antigen specificity. No quality values exist for individual bases; no much larger clone is one base distant. The cysteine opens and the phenylalanine closes a CDR3 of 11 amino acids. The read is trimmed to its CDR3 DNA, 33 bases read in frame from base 1. A distance of 7 bases separates the germline ends of V and J, which lose 5 bases and 4 bases respectively. The germline V gene supplies CDR1 SQVTM and CDR2 ANQGSEA. The immunoSEQ Assay, which relies on bias-controlled multiplex PCR amplification of genomic DNA, was used to profile TCRbeta CDR3 regions. Per the original workflow: The absolute abundance of each unique TCRbeta CDR3 region was quantified after sequences were collapsed and filtered. Differential abundance was assessed using a binomial (Fisher-equivalent) model and a beta-binomial model in which time-dependent variance fitted from healthy donors was added. Clones with fewer than 5 combined templates were removed, and differential abundance was called for clones with a Benjamini-Hochberg FDR below 0.01. In the beta-binomial model, variance was expressed as a function of the total template count across the two samples, in the form v = (b*log(k)+a)^2. This is the immuneACCESS table as TCRdb keeps it, with only in-frame sequences that have V and J called. A part of the clones is gone; compared with another copy, unresolved V genes explain less than half, and the rest is unexplained. V and J calls and clone size are as listed in that table; D and trimming were resolved from the DNA. The table for this sample lists around 82,000 clones; 65% to 85% of them were counted only once. About 20% of the sample is in the top ten clones.

No immune events such as infections were documented for the healthy donors during the collection period. Healthy-donor blood repertoires served as a training cohort to calibrate time-dependent variance in a beta-binomial model of T-cell clone differential abundance. The training cohort included 10 or so healthy donors, of whom 3 were female and 7 were male. On average the donors were around 41 years old, and their ages spanned about 29 to 65 years. Whole blood from each healthy donor was obtained from a commercial supplier and was collected at three time points approximately 15 days apart. For immunosequencing, genomic DNA was extracted from whole blood that had not been sorted. The data are from a study of identifying expanded T cells in peripheral blood (dated by TCRdb to the late 2010s). Notes on the research overall: Separate aliquots of the same genomic DNA pool were sequenced to produce technical replicates, and four replicates were compared in pairs.

The investigation overall reported the following: The beta-binomial model significantly reduced the number of clones called differentially abundant and the false-positive rate across all healthy-donor time intervals. In all healthy donors, the variance in clone template counts between samples taken two to three weeks apart rose significantly as total template count increased. About 1.1 differentially abundant clones were flagged by the binomial model between technical replicates, whereas about 15 and 18 were flagged over approximately two weeks and four weeks, respectively. It was expected by the authors that biological variance in healthy repertoires might increase further over much longer intervals, such as months to years.

The sequence came from a person between 18 and 75 years old in good health. The rearrangement combines TRBV29-1 with TRBJ2-3, with the D gene too uncertain to name. Sequenced material: blood. The sequence in DNA is TGCAGCGTTCTCCTTTCAGATACGCAGTATTTT. Its product reads: CSVLLSDTQYF.